These T cell receptor beta chains were read from a single sample in a study of beta chain features in type 1 diabetes. Sequencing was performed with immunoSEQ multiplex PCR; in TCRdb, only in-frame clones are kept and a portion is missing. The data hold around 340,000 clones, with about 20% observed a single time. Sequencing used naive CD4+ T cells from blood. The receptors were sampled from a woman aged 18 to 35 in good health. Each CDR3 is given with its conserved first and last residue. Fields, in order: CDR3 protein, V gene, clone size, J gene. The size entry is marked missing in some rows and otherwise reads once, few, many or a size class.

cdr3_aa: CASSSRGEQWQVGTEAFF
v_call: TRBV5-6
clone_size: -
j_call: TRBJ1-1

cdr3_aa: CASSFWTDNEQFF
v_call: TRBV7-9
clone_size: -
j_call: TRBJ2-1

cdr3_aa: CATGGYNEQFF
v_call: TRBV19
clone_size: few
j_call: TRBJ2-1

cdr3_aa: CASSSGTGVYQPQHF
v_call: TRBV11-2
clone_size: -
j_call: TRBJ1-5

cdr3_aa: CASSETGRSTDTQYF
v_call: TRBV25-1
clone_size: -
j_call: TRBJ2-3

cdr3_aa: CASSEGGQGYETQYF
v_call: TRBV9
clone_size: -
j_call: TRBJ2-5

cdr3_aa: CASSLGAPGEPQHF
v_call: TRBV5-1
clone_size: -
j_call: TRBJ1-5

cdr3_aa: CSPSGVTGGDNQPQHF
v_call: TRBV29-1
clone_size: few
j_call: TRBJ1-5

cdr3_aa: CASSPQVDSYNEQFF
v_call: TRBV5-1
clone_size: -
j_call: TRBJ2-1

cdr3_aa: CASRLGQGNTEAFF
v_call: TRBV5-6
clone_size: -
j_call: TRBJ1-1

cdr3_aa: CAISESGRGTYNSPLHF
v_call: TRBV10-3
clone_size: few
j_call: TRBJ1-6

cdr3_aa: CASSLTSGGLGEQFF
v_call: TRBV7-3
clone_size: -
j_call: TRBJ2-1

cdr3_aa: CASSQVPGDNQPQHF
v_call: TRBV4-1
clone_size: few
j_call: TRBJ1-5

cdr3_aa: CATSSSGTSGSYEQYF
v_call: TRBV15
clone_size: few
j_call: TRBJ2-7

cdr3_aa: CASSLPGSYDIQYF
v_call: TRBV7-2
clone_size: few
j_call: TRBJ2-4

cdr3_aa: CACREETQYF
v_call: TRBV30
clone_size: -
j_call: TRBJ2-5

cdr3_aa: CASSERESQNIQYF
v_call: TRBV19
clone_size: few
j_call: TRBJ2-4

cdr3_aa: CASSPSDSSYEQYF
v_call: TRBV27
clone_size: -
j_call: TRBJ2-7

cdr3_aa: CASSPQGLLTDTQYF
v_call: TRBV7-6
clone_size: few
j_call: TRBJ2-3

cdr3_aa: CASSQEGGYTDTQYF
v_call: TRBV4-3
clone_size: -
j_call: TRBJ2-3

cdr3_aa: CASSVMGQEEFF
v_call: TRBV27
clone_size: few
j_call: TRBJ2-1

cdr3_aa: CSVEKGFSYNEQFF
v_call: TRBV29-1
clone_size: -
j_call: TRBJ2-1

cdr3_aa: CASSPTGQGTGYTF
v_call: TRBV7-2
clone_size: -
j_call: TRBJ1-2

cdr3_aa: CASSEAVNEQFF
v_call: TRBV5-1
clone_size: few
j_call: TRBJ2-1

cdr3_aa: CASSSGFQETQYF
v_call: TRBV7-2
clone_size: few
j_call: TRBJ2-5

cdr3_aa: CASSRDGSSYNEQFF
v_call: TRBV7-3
clone_size: -
j_call: TRBJ2-1

cdr3_aa: CASSLQSRAEQYF
v_call: TRBV11-1
clone_size: few
j_call: TRBJ2-7

cdr3_aa: CASSLGGQITDTQYF
v_call: TRBV5-1
clone_size: -
j_call: TRBJ2-3

cdr3_aa: CASSPPFNTEAFF
v_call: TRBV7-9
clone_size: few
j_call: TRBJ1-1

cdr3_aa: CASSPQGNTEAFF
v_call: TRBV2
clone_size: -
j_call: TRBJ1-1

cdr3_aa: CASSTRQGDNNEQFF
v_call: TRBV19
clone_size: -
j_call: TRBJ2-1

cdr3_aa: CSATGGGGYTF
v_call: TRBV20-1
clone_size: -
j_call: TRBJ1-2

cdr3_aa: CASSQQTEQFF
v_call: TRBV18
clone_size: -
j_call: TRBJ2-1

cdr3_aa: CAWSPGQNGYGYTF
v_call: TRBV30
clone_size: few
j_call: TRBJ1-2